This TCR beta chain came from a study of T cells in Graves' hyperthyroidism and ophthalmopathy. Whole-study results and caveats: Ophthalmopathy was model-predicted a median approximately 6.9 months pre-onset.

The junction had 8 bases not matched to a gene; V was cut back by 10 bases and J by 5 bases. This CDR3 is 14 amino acids long. Germline CDR1 and CDR2: MDHEN and SYDVKM. About this clonotype itself: Its matching antigen is unknown.

There were TCR beta CDR3 regions amplified from RNA transcripts. A first-round RT-PCR of the TCR CDR3 used the HTBI primer set. Using its own MiXCR run on the multiplex PCR reads, TCRdb lists one record per CDR3 protein. This sample has about 530,000 distinct CDR3 sequences, with over 15% found just once. The study excluded patients with uncontrolled infection, other autoimmune disease, pregnancy or lactation. Diagnoses were made from clinical symptoms, serum measures (thyroxine and TRAb), thyroid ultrasound and orbital computed tomography. Material for sequencing was blood. The genes are TRBV28 and TRBJ2-5, with TRBD2 matching 12 bases. The clonotype originates from a woman aged 18-29 years with Graves' ophthalmopathy. The CDR3 sequence is CATSLAGGPETQYF. CDR3 coding DNA: TGTGCCACCTCGCTAGCGGGAGGGCCGGAGACCCAGTACTTC.